A single sample gave rise to the 31 T cell receptor beta chains below, sequenced in a study of blood T cell repertoires in COVID-19. Here immunoSEQ multiplex PCR was the method, and the copy in TCRdb shows in-frame clones only, minus some. The data contain a few hundred thousand clones, around four fifths of them seen just once; the ten biggest clones take up under 3.5%. Sequences were obtained from peripheral blood. The receptors shown here come from a man aged 45-65 years with active or convalescent COVID-19.

The J gene is TRBJ1-6, the V gene TRBV11-2; 8 nucleotides match TRBD1. V was pared by 1 base and J by 6 bases, with 5 bases of the junction left unmatched. The CDR3 has 16 residues. From germline, CDR1 is SGHAT and CDR2 FQNNGV. The CDR3 region has the DNA TGTGCCAGCAGCTTAGCCGGACAGGGTCGTAATTCACCCCTCCACTTT. This encodes CASSLAGQGRNSPLHF.

This sequence joins TRBV6-5 and TRBJ2-1; possibly TRBD2 for D (6 bases). Trimming took 0 bases from V and 8 from J, leaving 17 bases between them. CDR3 length: 16 residues. CDR1 and CDR2 from the germline V gene are MNHEY and SVGAGI. CDR3 region: CASSYSGTPPIDEQFF. CDR3 in DNA: TGTGCCAGCAGTTACTCTGGGACTCCCCCAATTGATGAGCAGTTCTTC.

The rearrangement joins TRBV6-2 or TRBV6-3 to TRBJ2-7; 12 nucleotides agree with TRBD2. Unmatched junction bases numbered 4, after V lost 2 bases and J lost 2 bases. This CDR3 contains 16 residues. Looked up from germline, CDR1 is MNHEY and CDR2 is SVGEGT. DNA for the CDR3: TGTGCCAGCAGTTACGCTCTAGCGGGGGGGACCTACGAGCAGTACTTC. This codes for CASSYALAGGTYEQYF.

This chain joins TRBV7-8 and TRBJ1-2; D unclear. Looked up from germline, CDR1 is SGHVS and CDR2 is FQNEAQ. This CDR3 has 13 amino acids. The V and J ends lost 5 bases and 7 bases respectively, with 14 bases between them. CDR3 amino acids: CASSRDLPGGYTF. CDR3 DNA sequence: TGTGCCAGCAGCCGAGACCTCCCAGGTGGCTACACCTTC.

The chain has TRBV5-1 and TRBJ1-1; 8 nucleotides match TRBD1. Germline V lookup: CDR1 SGHRS, CDR2 YFSETQ. V gave up 4 bases and J gave up 10 bases; unmatched junction bases: 15. This CDR3 has 15 amino acids. The CDR3 here is CASSPTTGEGDGAFF. The CDR3 region has the DNA TGCGCCAGCAGCCCCACGACAGGGGAAGGGGACGGAGCTTTCTTT.

This clone was seen a single time. This chain connects TRBV6-5 to TRBJ2-7; D is unclear. The CDR3 runs 11 residues. Germline values: CDR1 MNHEY, CDR2 SVGAGI. The V end was cut by 4 bases, the J end by 6 bases, with 7 bases between. CDR3 DNA: TGTGCCAGCAGTTCTCGGAGCGAGCAGTACTTC. This translates into CASSSRSEQYF.

This chain links TRBV29-1 with TRBJ2-6; no clear D gene. Trimming removed 1 base from V and 1 base from J, with 8 bases in between. Germline V CDR1 and CDR2: SQVTM, ANQGSEA. This CDR3 region has 15 residues. CDR3 sequence (DNA): TGCAGCGTTGAAGCCGCCGGGTCTGGGGCCAACGTCCTGACTTTC. This sequence encodes CSVEAAGSGANVLTF.

The J gene is TRBJ1-1, the V gene TRBV6-4, with 7 bases aligning to TRBD1. The CDR3 is 14 amino acids. V lost 6 bases to trimming and J lost 1 base; unmatched junction nucleotides: 5. In germline, CDR1 is MRHNA, CDR2 SNTAGT. CDR3 sequence: CASSPGQENTEAFF. The DNA of the CDR3 is TGTGCCAGCAGCCCCGGACAGGAGAACACTGAAGCTTTCTTT.

The V call is TRBV30, the J call TRBJ1-1; D not resolved. Trimming pared 4 bases from V and 1 base from J, leaving 13 bases between. The germline gives CDR1 GTSNPN, CDR2 SVGIG (reference sequence). CDR3 length: 14 residues. The CDR3: CAWTSGVPNTEAFF. For the CDR3, the DNA is TGTGCCTGGACATCCGGGGTGCCGAACACTGAAGCTTTCTTT. The whole variable domain, filled in from reference TRBV30 and TRBJ1-1, reads SQTIHQWPATLVQPVGSPLSLECTVEGTSNPNLYWYRQAAGRGLQLLFYSVGIGQISSEVPQNLSASRPQDRQFILSSKKLLLSDSGFYLCAWTSGVPNTEAFFGQGTRLTVV.

V usage is TRBV5-4 and J usage is TRBJ2-1; 12 bases agree with TRBD2. The ends lost 0 bases at V and 7 bases at J; junction bases unmatched: 5. CDR1 and CDR2 (germline): SGHNT, YYREEE (reference sequence). This CDR3 is built from 16 residues. As DNA, the CDR3 is TGTGCCAGCAGCTTGGAGCTAGCGGGGGGGCGGAATGAGCAGTTCTTC. It specifies CASSLELAGGRNEQFF.

This chain joins TRBV6-2 or TRBV6-3 and TRBJ1-2; 8 bases line up with TRBD1. Germline V gene lookup returns CDR1 MNHEY and CDR2 SVGEGT. J lost 7 bases, V lost 2 bases, and 9 bases had no gene match. The CDR3 has 15 amino acids. The CDR3 region has the DNA TGTGCCAGCAGTTACGGGTCGGACAGGGCCCTTGGCTACACCTTC. Translated: CASSYGSDRALGYTF.

To note about this clone: This CDR3 is also generated by other DNA sequences in the sample. Here the CDR3 DNA reads TGTGCCAGCAGCGTAGGTCAGGGCGGTGGCTACACCTTC. Protein: CASSVGQGGGYTF. The V and J genes are TRBV9 and TRBJ1-2, with D perhaps matching TRBD1 (5 bases). V lost 0 bases to trimming and J lost 7 bases, with 10 bases between them. Germline CDR1 reads SGDLS; CDR2 reads YYNGEE. CDR3 length equals 13 residues.

This sequence joins TRBV11-3 and TRBJ2-7; TRBD1 matches 9 bases. This CDR3 comprises 13 residues. Trimming at V came to 4 bases and at J to 3 bases, leaving 1 base not matched to a gene. Germline loops: CDR1 SGHNT, CDR2 YENEEA. The CDR3 DNA is TGTGCCAGCAGCTCGACAGGGGGCTACGAGCAGTACTTC. Translated, it gives CASSSTGGYEQYF.

V usage is TRBV5-1 and J usage is TRBJ1-2, with 7 bases aligning to TRBD1. V gave up 0 bases and J gave up 3 bases; unmatched junction bases: 8. Germline values: CDR1 SGHRS, CDR2 YFSETQ. The CDR3 has 16 amino acids. The CDR3 spells CASSLAWQGDYYGYTF. DNA of the CDR3: TGCGCCAGCAGCTTGGCCTGGCAGGGGGACTACTATGGCTACACCTTC. The complete variable domain, with remaining parts taken from reference TRBV5-1 and TRBJ1-2, reads KAGVTQTPRYLIKTRGQQVTLSCSPISGHRSVSWYQQTPGQGLQFLFEYFSETQRNKGNFPGRFSGRQFSNSRSEMNVSTLELGDSALYLCASSLAWQGDYYGYTFGSGTRLTVV.

This CDR3 is CASRLDRRTNEQFF. Written as DNA, the CDR3 is TGTGCCAGCAGGTTAGACAGGCGGACGAATGAGCAGTTCTTC. The rearrangement uses TRBV28 and TRBJ2-1; D perhaps matches TRBD1 (6 bases). The V gene lost 6 bases and the J gene lost 7 bases, with 16 bases spanning the gap. The V gene's germline CDR1 is MDHEN and CDR2 SYDVKM. The CDR3 spans 14 residues.

This sequence joins TRBV20-1 and TRBJ1-2; no firm D call. The V gene lost 4 bases and the J gene lost 8 bases, with 11 bases spanning the gap. CDR3 length equals 11 residues. CDR1 DFQATT and CDR2 SNEGSKA come from the germline V gene (reference sequence). The CDR3 is CSATRTGGYTF. The DNA of the CDR3 is TGCAGTGCTACCAGGACGGGAGGCTACACCTTC.

V usage is TRBV7-2 and J usage is TRBJ1-5; D is unresolved. Deletions cut 3 bases from V and 4 bases from J, with 4 bases between. The CDR3 spans 12 residues. Germline V lookup: CDR1 SGHTA, CDR2 FQGNSA. CDR3 protein: CASSLSNQPQHF. The CDR3 DNA sequence: TGTGCCAGCAGCTTGAGTAATCAGCCCCAGCATTTT.

This chain connects TRBV5-1 to TRBJ2-1; TRBD1 matches 10 bases. The CDR3 extends over 16 amino acids. Germline loops: CDR1 SGHRS, CDR2 YFSETQ. Trimming took 4 bases from V and 7 from J; bases not matched to a gene: 11. The CDR3 coding sequence is TGCGCCAGCAGCAGGCGACAGGGGGCTTCGGGGAATGAGCAGTTCTTC. Residues: CASSRRQGASGNEQFF.

The chain uses TRBV5-6 and TRBJ1-2, with D tentatively TRBD1 (5 bases). The CDR3 spans 14 residues. V was clipped by 2 bases and J by 7 bases, with 15 bases between them. Germline lookup yields CDR1 SGHDT and CDR2 YYEEEE. The CDR3 loop is CASSFRVTGIGYTF. The CDR3 DNA follows: TGTGCCAGCAGCTTCAGGGTTACGGGTATTGGCTACACCTTC. Full variable domain (outside the CDR3, taken from reference TRBV5-6 and TRBJ1-2): DAGVTQSPTHLIKTRGQQVTLRCSPKSGHDTVSWYQQALGQGPQFIFQYYEEEERQRGNFPDRFSGHQFPNYSSELNVNALLLGDSALYLCASSFRVTGIGYTFGSGTRLTVV.

As regards this clone: This sample also contains other DNA sequences that code for the same CDR3. This chain connects TRBV19 to TRBJ1-4; TRBD1 matches at 7 bases. V lost 8 bases to trimming and J lost 1 base; unmatched junction nucleotides: 1. CDR1 is LNHDA and CDR2 is SQIVND in the germline V gene (reference sequence). CDR3 size: 13 residues. The chain's CDR3 is CASQGGTNEKLFF. Here the CDR3 DNA reads TGTGCCAGTCAGGGGGGAACTAATGAAAAACTGTTTTTT.

V is TRBV3-1 (or the pseudogene TRBV3-2) and J is TRBJ1-2, with TRBD1 identical over 8 bases. Trimming at V came to 5 bases and at J to 7 bases, leaving 0 bases not matched to a gene. Germline V lookup: CDR1 LGHDT, CDR2 YNNKEL (reference sequence). The length of the CDR3 is 11 residues. DNA of the CDR3: TGTGCCAGCAGCGGGACAGGTGGCTACACCTTC. Encoded protein: CASSGTGGYTF.

CDR3 loop: CASSALRTGGSYEQYF. CDR3 nucleotide sequence: TGTGCCAGCAGCGCTCTTCGGACAGGGGGTTCCTACGAGCAGTACTTC. V usage is TRBV7-2 and J usage is TRBJ2-7; 10 nucleotides align to TRBD1. Losses at the gene ends were 5 bases for V and 1 base for J; bases not matched to a gene: 8. The CDR3 is made up of 16 amino acids. In germline, CDR1 is SGHTA, CDR2 FQGNSA. The full variable domain, in which reference TRBV7-2 and TRBJ2-7 provide the parts outside the CDR3, is GAGVSQSPSNKVTEKGKDVELRCDPISGHTALYWYRQSLGQGLEFLIYFQGNSAPDKSGLPSDRFSAERTGGSVSTLTIQRTQQEDSAVYLCASSALRTGGSYEQYFGPGTRLTVT.

CDR3 DNA: TGTGCCAGCAGCTTGGGGCTTAATGGCTACACCTTC. This codes for CASSLGLNGYTF. The chain carries TRBV5-5 and TRBJ1-2; the D is unclear. The V end lost 0 bases, the J end lost 6 bases, and 6 bases lay between the germline ends. The CDR3 contains 12 residues. Germline V gene sequence: CDR1 SGHKS, CDR2 YYEKEE (reference sequence).

This clone was detected only once. The V and J genes are TRBV3-1 (or the pseudogene TRBV3-2) and TRBJ2-1; 10 bases align to TRBD2. CDR3 length: 15 amino acids. V was pared by 1 base and J by 10 bases, with 7 bases of the junction left unmatched. The germline V gene has CDR1 LGHDT and CDR2 YNNKEL (reference sequence). The CDR3 sequence: CASSQVLAGAGEQFF. The CDR3 coding sequence is TGTGCCAGCAGCCAAGTTCTAGCGGGAGCGGGGGAGCAGTTCTTC.

The rearrangement uses TRBV19 and TRBJ2-5; possible D gene TRBD1, 6 bases. Germline V lookup: CDR1 LNHDA, CDR2 SQIVND (reference sequence). Deletions cut 3 bases from V and 2 bases from J, with 13 bases between. This CDR3 region has 15 residues. CDR3 sequence: CASSINGRGQETQYF. The CDR3 DNA is TGTGCCAGTAGTATTAATGGCAGGGGACAAGAGACCCAGTACTTC.

The chain is built from TRBV5-4 and TRBJ2-5, with D maybe TRBD2 (6 bases). Germline CDR1 reads SGHNT; CDR2 reads YYREEE (reference sequence). The V end lost 1 base, the J end lost 3 bases, and 13 bases lay between the germline ends. This CDR3 contains 15 residues. The CDR3 DNA reads as TGTGCCAGCAGCTTGTTTTCGCGGAGGGAAGAGACCCAGTACTTC. The encoded protein is CASSLFSRREETQYF.

The chain uses TRBV27 and TRBJ2-7; 7 nucleotides align to TRBD1. CDR1 and CDR2 (germline): MNHEY, SMNVEV (reference sequence). With 6 bases clipped from V and 3 bases from J, the junction kept 8 bases outside the gene matches. The CDR3 is made up of 14 amino acids. CDR3 DNA: TGTGCCAGCAGACCCGGGACAGATCTCTACGAGCAGTACTTC. This sequence encodes CASRPGTDLYEQYF.

The rearrangement links TRBV4-1 to TRBJ1-4; D unclear. Between the trimmed V and J ends, which lost 4 bases and 3 bases, there was a span of 3 bases. Germline assignment: CDR1 MGHRA and CDR2 YSYEKL. The CDR3 contains 12 residues. The CDR3 coding sequence is TGCGCCAGCAGCCCCTCTAATGAAAAACTGTTTTTT. Amino acid sequence: CASSPSNEKLFF.

This clone appeared once. The V and J genes are TRBV6-5 and TRBJ1-5; 7 positions match TRBD1. Germline-derived CDR1 and CDR2 are MNHEY and SVGAGI. The CDR3 runs 14 residues. The J segment lost 6 bases and the V segment lost 0 bases, leaving 2 bases of the junction unmatched. This chain's CDR3 is CASSYSQGGQPQHF. DNA of the CDR3: TGTGCCAGCAGTTACTCGCAGGGGGGTCAGCCCCAGCATTTT.

This clone was observed once. Other DNA sequences from this sample encode an identical CDR3 as well. The chain links TRBV9 to TRBJ2-3; TRBD2 might be the D (6 bases). Germline V gene sequence: CDR1 SGDLS, CDR2 YYNGEE. The V end was cut by 2 bases, the J end by 1 base, with 8 bases between. This CDR3 has 14 residues. CDR3 loop: CASSVSGGTDTQYF. CDR3 nucleotides: TGTGCCAGCAGCGTTAGCGGAGGCACAGATACGCAGTATTTT. The full variable domain, in which reference TRBV9 and TRBJ2-3 provide the parts outside the CDR3, is DSGVTQTPKHLITATGQRVTLRCSPRSGDLSVYWYQQSLDQGLQFLIQYYNGEERAKGNILERFSAQQFPDLHSELNLSSLELGDSALYFCASSVSGGTDTQYFGPGTRLTVL.

The chain recombines TRBV19 with TRBJ2-7; the match to TRBD1 covers 9 bases. Germline CDR1 and CDR2: LNHDA and SQIVND (reference sequence). Unmatched junction bases numbered 10, after V lost 6 bases and J lost 4 bases. The CDR3 loop spans 15 amino acids. CDR3 nucleotide sequence: TGTGCCAGTAGCGCCGGAGACAGGGGGTTGTACGAGCAGTACTTC. Its translation: CASSAGDRGLYEQYF.